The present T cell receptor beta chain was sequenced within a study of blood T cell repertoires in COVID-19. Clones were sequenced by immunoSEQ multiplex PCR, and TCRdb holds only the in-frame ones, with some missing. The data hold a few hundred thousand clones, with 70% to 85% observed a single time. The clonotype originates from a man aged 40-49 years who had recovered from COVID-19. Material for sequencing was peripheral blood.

The CDR3 loop is CASSLTGGGTGELFF. In nucleotides, the CDR3 is TGTGCCAGCAGCTTAACGGGGGGGGGCACCGGGGAGCTGTTTTTT. The chain is built from TRBV7-2 and TRBJ2-2, with TRBD2 identical over 8 bases. Germline V lookup: CDR1 SGHTA, CDR2 FQGNSA. This CDR3 is 15 amino acids long. With V trimmed by 2 bases and J by 4 bases, 3 bases remained unmatched.